The 32 T cell receptor beta chains presented below share a single source sample, sequenced in a study of control samples from healthy donors and cancer patients. Profiled with immunoSEQ multiplex PCR; TCRdb holds only in-frame clones, not every one. The sample consists of some 110,000 clones, over 75% of them appearing once. The sequenced sample consisted of PBMCs. These receptors were obtained from a woman in her fifties or sixties with colorectal cancer.

The chain joins TRBV9 to TRBJ1-3; a possible D gene is TRBD1 (5 bases). The CDR3 spans 14 residues. V was cut by 6 bases and J by 0 bases, with 10 bases left in between. Germline V gives CDR1 SGDLS, CDR2 YYNGEE. The CDR3 sequence is CASKGESSGNTIYF. The CDR3 DNA is TGTGCCAGCAAAGGGGAGAGCTCTGGAAACACCATATATTTT.

The chain combines TRBV7-2 with TRBJ1-4; no definite D call. This CDR3 region has 15 residues. V was shortened by 4 bases and J by 2 bases, with 11 bases between the two germline ends. Germline assignment: CDR1 SGHTA and CDR2 FQGNSA. The CDR3 coding sequence is TGTGCCAGCAGCTACGCCCCGGGGACTAATGAAAAACTGTTTTTT. It is translated as CASSYAPGTNEKLFF.

The rearrangement uses TRBV28 and TRBJ2-3, with D hard to call. Germline values: CDR1 MDHEN, CDR2 SYDVKM. V was cut by 5 bases and J by 2 bases, with 17 bases left in between. This CDR3 contains 16 residues. CDR3 amino acids: CASSPPLYKSTDTQYF. CDR3 nucleotide sequence: TGTGCCAGCAGTCCGCCTCTCTATAAGTCCACAGATACGCAGTATTTT. Using reference TRBV28 and TRBJ2-3 for the parts outside the CDR3, the full variable domain is DVKVTQSSRYLVKRTGEKVFLECVQDMDHENMFWYRQDPGLGLRLIYFSYDVKMKEKGDIPEGYSVSREKKERFSLILESASTNQTSMYLCASSPPLYKSTDTQYFGPGTRLTVL.

This clone was observed a few times. V is TRBV7-3 and J is TRBJ2-3; D ambiguous. The CDR3 runs to 13 residues. Trimming cost V 4 bases and J 5 bases, with 10 bases left between them. Germline lookup yields CDR1 SGHTA and CDR2 FQGTGA. The CDR3 DNA follows: TGTGCCAGCAGCTCCGAAACACGAGATACGCAGTATTTT. It encodes CASSSETRDTQYF. Supplemented by reference TRBV7-3 and TRBJ2-3, the full variable domain reads GAGVSQTPSNKVTEKGKYVELRCDPISGHTALYWYRQSLGQGPEFLIYFQGTGAADDSGLPNDRFFAVRPEGSVSTLKIQRTERGDSAVYLCASSSETRDTQYFGPGTRLTVL.

The sample holds a few counts of this clone. The V call is TRBV20-1, the J call TRBJ2-3; D is unresolved. Trimming cost V 4 bases and J 7 bases, with 6 bases left between them. CDR1 is DFQATT and CDR2 is SNEGSKA in the germline V gene (reference sequence). CDR3 length equals 10 residues. DNA for the CDR3: TGCAGTGCTATGACGAATACGCAGTATTTT. Protein product: CSAMTNTQYF.

This chain links TRBV19 with TRBJ1-1; 7 bases fit TRBD1. This CDR3 comprises 14 residues. J was trimmed by 3 bases and V by 5 bases; bases with no gene match: 6. Germline CDR1 is LNHDA and CDR2 is SQIVND (reference sequence). For the CDR3, the DNA is TGTGCCAGTAGTGCAAGGGGGCGCGACACTGAAGCTTTCTTT. Its translation is CASSARGRDTEAFF.

The chain joins TRBV9 to TRBJ2-1; 7 bases are shared with TRBD2. This CDR3 is 16 amino acids long. Germline-derived CDR1 and CDR2 are SGDLS and YYNGEE. V dropped 0 bases and J dropped 8; count of bases not matched to a gene: 11. The CDR3 nucleotides are TGTGCCAGCAGCGTAGCTTGGGGGGAGGGCATCGATGAGCAGTTCTTC. It encodes CASSVAWGEGIDEQFF.

The sample holds one count of this clone. The V call is TRBV19, the J call TRBJ1-2; 7 bases line up with TRBD1. Germline assignment: CDR1 LNHDA and CDR2 SQIVND (reference sequence). The CDR3 has 14 amino acids. Unmatched junction bases numbered 8, after V lost 5 bases and J lost 5 bases. CDR3 region: CASSVQGVRYGYTF. The CDR3, as DNA: TGTGCCAGTAGTGTCCAGGGGGTCCGGTATGGCTACACCTTC.

The V and J genes are TRBV7-9 and TRBJ2-5; either TRBD1 or TRBD2 may supply D (5 bases each). Per germline, CDR1 SEHNR and CDR2 FQNEAQ (reference sequence). The CDR3 has 14 residues. Trimming removed 4 bases at V and 1 base at J, with 10 bases between. CDR3 bases: TGTGCCAGCAGCTCCGGGACGGTCCAAGAGACCCAGTACTTC. Encoded protein: CASSSGTVQETQYF.

The table lists this clone with a few counts. The CDR3 region has the DNA TGCGCCAGCACCGAGTTGGCAGGGAGAACAGATACGCAGTATTTT. It encodes CASTELAGRTDTQYF. The V and J genes are TRBV5-1 and TRBJ2-3; D may correspond to TRBD1 or TRBD2 (5 bases each). Deletions cut 6 bases from V and 3 bases from J, with 17 bases between. Germline V CDR1 and CDR2: SGHRS, YFSETQ. The CDR3 runs to 15 residues. Full variable domain (outside the CDR3, taken from reference TRBV5-1 and TRBJ2-3): KAGVTQTPRYLIKTRGQQVTLSCSPISGHRSVSWYQQTPGQGLQFLFEYFSETQRNKGNFPGRFSGRQFSNSRSEMNVSTLELGDSALYLCASTELAGRTDTQYFGPGTRLTVL.

V gene TRBV7-9 combines with J gene TRBJ1-2; 7 nucleotides align to TRBD1. Per germline, CDR1 SEHNR and CDR2 FQNEAQ (reference sequence). The CDR3 extends over 13 amino acids. Unmatched junction bases numbered 4, after V lost 3 bases and J lost 6 bases. CDR3 amino acids: CASSLGQINGYTF. Written as DNA, the CDR3 is TGTGCCAGCAGCTTGGGACAGATTAATGGCTACACCTTC.

The genes are TRBV2 and TRBJ2-7; TRBD2 matches 10 bases. The germline CDR1 and CDR2 sequences are SNHLY and FYNNEI. After removal of 4 bases from V and 4 bases from J, the junction contained 7 bases not matched to a gene. This CDR3 has 15 residues. CDR3 in amino acids: CASSVERGGLYEQYF. CDR3 nucleotides: TGTGCCAGCAGTGTGGAGCGGGGGGGTTTATACGAGCAGTACTTC.

In its sample, this clone was seen once. This chain uses TRBV19 with TRBJ1-2, with TRBD1 identical over 10 bases. Germline assignment: CDR1 LNHDA and CDR2 SQIVND (reference sequence). The CDR3 loop spans 13 amino acids. Losses at the gene ends were 5 bases for V and 7 bases for J; bases not matched to a gene: 4. The CDR3, as DNA: TGTGCCAGTAGTTCCGGGACAGGGGCTGGCTACACCTTC. It translates to CASSSGTGAGYTF. The full variable domain, completed using reference TRBV19 and TRBJ1-2, is DGGITQSPKYLFRKEGQNVTLSCEQNLNHDAMYWYRQDPGQGLRLIYYSQIVNDFQKGDIAEGYSVSREKKESFPLTVTSAQKNPTAFYLCASSSGTGAGYTFGSGTRLTVV.

The chain recombines TRBV25-1 with TRBJ2-5, with TRBD1 as a possible D gene (5 bases). Trimming removed 4 bases from V and 1 base from J, with 10 bases in between. This CDR3 region has 14 residues. The V gene's germline CDR1 is MGHDK and CDR2 SYGVNS. The CDR3 coding sequence is TGTGCCAGCAGTGTACAGGAGTTCCAAGAGACCCAGTACTTC. It encodes CASSVQEFQETQYF.

The rearrangement links TRBV10-2 to TRBJ1-5; D might be TRBD1 (6 bases). V was trimmed by 1 base and J by 6 bases, leaving 13 bases between them. The CDR3 has 15 amino acids. CDR1 and CDR2 (germline): WSHSY, SAAADI. CDR3 bases: TGCGCCAGCAGTGAGTTTCGGGGGGCGAGTCAGCCCCAGCATTTT. As protein: CASSEFRGASQPQHF.

This clone was found once. This sequence joins TRBV9 and TRBJ1-5; perhaps TRBD1 as D (6 bases). The V end lost 3 bases, the J end lost 6 bases, and 13 bases lay between the germline ends. Germline V lookup: CDR1 SGDLS, CDR2 YYNGEE. The CDR3 length is 14 residues. The CDR3 DNA follows: TGTGCCAGCAGCGGCTCAGGGGCAGGTCAGCCCCAGCATTTT. As protein: CASSGSGAGQPQHF.

This clone was recorded once. This rearrangement joins TRBV5-1 to TRBJ2-7; possible D gene TRBD1, 7 bases. Trimming stripped 1 base from V and 5 bases from J, with 16 bases between. This CDR3 contains 15 residues. The germline gives CDR1 SGHRS, CDR2 YFSETQ. DNA for the CDR3: TGCGCCAGCAGCTTGAATGCCAGGGGGACTCACGAGCAGTACTTC. It yields the protein CASSLNARGTHEQYF. The complete variable domain, with remaining parts taken from reference TRBV5-1 and TRBJ2-7, reads KAGVTQTPRYLIKTRGQQVTLSCSPISGHRSVSWYQQTPGQGLQFLFEYFSETQRNKGNFPGRFSGRQFSNSRSEMNVSTLELGDSALYLCASSLNARGTHEQYFGPGTRLTVT.

The V gene is TRBV28, the J gene TRBJ1-6; the match to TRBD1 covers 7 bases. From germline, CDR1 is MDHEN and CDR2 SYDVKM. The J segment lost 6 bases and the V segment lost 3 bases, leaving 2 bases of the junction unmatched. This CDR3 spans 14 amino acids. In DNA, the CDR3 is TGTGCCAGCAGTTTGGGACAGAGTAATTCACCCCTCCACTTT. This translates into CASSLGQSNSPLHF.

The V call is TRBV15, the J call TRBJ1-1; D remains unclear. The CDR3 is 13 residues long. Germline loops: CDR1 LNHNV, CDR2 YYDKDF (reference sequence). The germline V and J ends were trimmed by 7 bases and 1 base, with 10 bases remaining between them. Here the CDR3 reads CATKPDGNTEAFF. CDR3 coding DNA: TGTGCCACCAAGCCGGACGGGAACACTGAAGCTTTCTTT.

The J gene is TRBJ1-4, the V gene TRBV28; D is unclear. The CDR3 contains 16 residues. Germline CDR1 MDHEN, CDR2 SYDVKM. Trimming took off 2 bases at V and 2 bases at J, with 12 bases between the two ends. The CDR3 loop is CASSLERFSTNEKLFF. The CDR3, as DNA: TGTGCCAGCAGTTTAGAAAGGTTTTCGACTAATGAAAAACTGTTTTTT.

V is TRBV12-5 and J is TRBJ2-2; D not certain. V was pared by 10 bases and J by 0 bases, with 12 bases between. Germline loops: CDR1 LGHNT, CDR2 FRNRAP. The CDR3 has 14 amino acids. The CDR3 DNA is TGTGCTACCCGAAGAGACACGAACACCGGGGAGCTGTTTTTT. This gives the protein CATRRDTNTGELFF.

The CDR3 DNA is TGTGCCAGCAGTGAATCGCCCCGAGTCAAAAACATTCAGTACTTC. Translation: CASSESPRVKNIQYF. The gene calls are TRBV2 and TRBJ2-4; no clear D. Germline V gives CDR1 SNHLY, CDR2 FYNNEI. Trimming shortened V by 2 bases and J by 3 bases, and 11 bases separated the two germline ends. The CDR3 contains 15 residues.

V usage is TRBV5-1 and J usage is TRBJ2-5, with D possibly being TRBD2 (6 bases). Between the trimmed V and J ends, which lost 4 bases and 0 bases, there was a span of 16 bases. The length of the CDR3 is 16 residues. Germline values: CDR1 SGHRS, CDR2 YFSETQ. The CDR3 sequence is CASSPVWDLHQETQYF. The CDR3 DNA reads TGCGCCAGCAGCCCGGTCTGGGACTTGCACCAAGAGACCCAGTACTTC.

The rearrangement uses TRBV5-1 and TRBJ2-7; 9 bases line up with TRBD2. The CDR3 runs 15 residues. Looked up from germline, CDR1 is SGHRS and CDR2 is YFSETQ. V shed 0 bases, J shed 4 bases, and the junction held 5 bases outside the gene matches. As DNA, the CDR3 is TGCGCCAGCAGCTTGGCGGCGGGAGGGAGATACGAGCAGTACTTC. As protein: CASSLAAGGRYEQYF.

This chain connects TRBV30 to TRBJ1-5; no clear D. Germline CDR1 reads GTSNPN; CDR2 reads SVGIG (reference sequence). The CDR3 loop spans 17 amino acids. Between the trimmed V and J ends, which lost 1 base and 0 bases, there was a span of 16 bases. The CDR3 nucleotides read TGTGCCTGGAGTGGCCTGGAGGCAGGCTATAGCAATCAGCCCCAGCATTTT. Residues: CAWSGLEAGYSNQPQHF. The full variable domain, in which reference TRBV30 and TRBJ1-5 provide the parts outside the CDR3, is SQTIHQWPATLVQPVGSPLSLECTVEGTSNPNLYWYRQAAGRGLQLLFYSVGIGQISSEVPQNLSASRPQDRQFILSSKKLLLSDSGFYLCAWSGLEAGYSNQPQHFGDGTRLSIL.

V gene TRBV18 combines with J gene TRBJ1-5, with a possible D match to TRBD1 (5 bases). The length of the CDR3 is 13 residues. V was cut by 3 bases and J by 4 bases, with 7 bases left in between. Germline CDR1 and CDR2: KGHSH and LQKENI. CDR3 amino acids: CASSPRQNQPQHF. The CDR3 DNA sequence: TGTGCCAGCTCACCTCGACAGAATCAGCCCCAGCATTTT.

The J gene is TRBJ1-2, the V gene TRBV5-6; 9 bases fit TRBD1. Germline CDR1 SGHDT, CDR2 YYEEEE. CDR3 length: 15 residues. V shed 1 base, J shed 4 bases, and the junction held 5 bases outside the gene matches. The CDR3 here is CASSLPGQGFYGYTF. CDR3 coding DNA: TGTGCCAGCAGCTTGCCGGGACAGGGATTCTATGGCTACACCTTC.

J is TRBJ2-7 and V is TRBV5-1, with a weak D call TRBD1 (6 bases). This CDR3 contains 16 residues. With 4 bases removed from V and 4 bases from J, the gap between germline ends came to 21 bases. Germline V gene data show CDR1 as SGHRS and CDR2 as YFSETQ. In DNA, the CDR3 is TGCGCCAGCAGCATGGACCCGGACAGACCCATGTACGAGCAGTACTTC. This codes for CASSMDPDRPMYEQYF. Full variable domain (outside the CDR3, taken from reference TRBV5-1 and TRBJ2-7): KAGVTQTPRYLIKTRGQQVTLSCSPISGHRSVSWYQQTPGQGLQFLFEYFSETQRNKGNFPGRFSGRQFSNSRSEMNVSTLELGDSALYLCASSMDPDRPMYEQYFGPGTRLTVT.

The chain combines TRBV12-5 with TRBJ2-1; 8 bases line up with TRBD1. The CDR3 length is 14 residues. The junction had 4 bases not matched to a gene; V was cut back by 6 bases and J by 3 bases. Germline CDR1 LGHNT, CDR2 FRNRAP. CDR3 amino acids: CASGRTGLYNEQFF. CDR3 sequence (DNA): TGTGCTAGTGGGCGGACAGGGCTCTACAATGAGCAGTTCTTC.

The chain uses TRBV3-1 (or the pseudogene TRBV3-2) and TRBJ1-1; tentatively, D is TRBD1 (5 bases). CDR1 LGHDT and CDR2 YNNKEL come from the germline V gene (reference sequence). V was clipped by 0 bases and J by 8 bases, with 13 bases between them. The CDR3 loop spans 14 amino acids. The CDR3 protein is CASSQERRAGEAFF. In DNA, the CDR3 is TGTGCCAGCAGCCAAGAGCGAAGGGCAGGGGAAGCTTTCTTT.

V is TRBV5-1 and J is TRBJ2-7, with 11 bases aligning to TRBD2. CDR1 and CDR2 (germline): SGHRS, YFSETQ. The V and J ends lost 4 bases and 5 bases, in that order; junction bases with no gene match: 5. CDR3 size: 14 residues. The chain's CDR3 is CASSPGLAVNEQYF. CDR3 nucleotides: TGCGCCAGCAGCCCGGGACTAGCGGTTAACGAGCAGTACTTC. The complete variable domain, with remaining parts taken from reference TRBV5-1 and TRBJ2-7, reads KAGVTQTPRYLIKTRGQQVTLSCSPISGHRSVSWYQQTPGQGLQFLFEYFSETQRNKGNFPGRFSGRQFSNSRSEMNVSTLELGDSALYLCASSPGLAVNEQYFGPGTRLTVT.

The chain recombines TRBV30 with TRBJ2-1; D unresolved. This CDR3 region has 12 residues. Trimming pared 5 bases from V and 6 bases from J, leaving 11 bases between. Germline V gene sequence: CDR1 GTSNPN, CDR2 SVGIG (reference sequence). The CDR3 reads CAWDPDLNEQFF. CDR3 nucleotides: TGTGCCTGGGATCCTGATCTCAATGAGCAGTTCTTC.